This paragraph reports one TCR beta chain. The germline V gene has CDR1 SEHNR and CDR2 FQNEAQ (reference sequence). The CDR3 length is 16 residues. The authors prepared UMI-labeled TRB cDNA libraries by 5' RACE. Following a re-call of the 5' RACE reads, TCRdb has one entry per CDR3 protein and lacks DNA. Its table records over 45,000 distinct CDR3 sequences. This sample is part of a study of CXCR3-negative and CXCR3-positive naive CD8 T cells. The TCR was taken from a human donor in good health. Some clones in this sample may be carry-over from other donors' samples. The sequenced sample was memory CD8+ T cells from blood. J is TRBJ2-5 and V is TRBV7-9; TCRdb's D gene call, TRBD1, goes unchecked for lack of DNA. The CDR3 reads CASSRYGQGRKETQYF. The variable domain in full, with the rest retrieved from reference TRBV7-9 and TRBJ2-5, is DTGVSQNPRHKITKRGQNVTFRCDPISEHNRLYWYRQTLGQGPEFLTYFQNEAQLEKSRLLSDRFSAERPKGSFSTLEIQRTEQGDSAMYLCASSRYGQGRKETQYFGPGTRLLVL.